These 4 T cell receptor beta chains came from one sample sequenced in a study of T cell changes during pregnancy in multiple sclerosis. Sequencing was performed with immunoSEQ multiplex PCR; in TCRdb, only in-frame clones are kept and a portion is missing. The sample holds around 100,000 clones, roughly nine tenths seen once. This specimen consisted of peripheral blood, obtained in the third trimester of pregnancy. The receptors come from a female donor with multiple sclerosis, enrolled in a pregnancy study.

V usage is TRBV28 and J usage is TRBJ2-5; D not certain. In germline, CDR1 is MDHEN, CDR2 SYDVKM. V lost 7 bases and J 7 bases, leaving 7 bases between the germline ends. There are 10 residues in the CDR3. The CDR3 bases are TGTGCCAGCATGTCCGGGACCCAGTACTTC. Translation gives CASMSGTQYF.

The chain is built from TRBV6-5 and TRBJ1-3; a weak D match, TRBD1 (6 bases). Trimming left V 5 bases short and J 3 bases short, with 14 bases between. The CDR3 loop spans 15 amino acids. Germline assignment: CDR1 MNHEY and CDR2 SVGAGI. The CDR3 region has the DNA TGTGCCAGCAGTCCCTCGGGGGGCTATGGAAACACCATATATTTT. This gives the protein CASSPSGGYGNTIYF.

V and J are TRBV30 and TRBJ2-1; TRBD2 aligns across 11 bases. V lost 1 base to trimming and J lost 3 bases; unmatched junction nucleotides: 5. This CDR3 contains 16 residues. Germline-derived CDR1 and CDR2 are GTSNPN and SVGIG (reference sequence). CDR3 region: CAWSDVAGGHYNEQFF. The CDR3 bases are TGTGCCTGGAGTGATGTAGCGGGGGGGCACTACAATGAGCAGTTCTTC.

The chain combines TRBV6-6 with TRBJ1-4, with a weak D call TRBD1 (5 bases). The CDR3 consists of 16 residues. Between the trimmed V and J ends, which lost 0 bases and 3 bases, there was a span of 11 bases. From germline, CDR1 is MNHNY and CDR2 SVGAGI (reference sequence). As DNA, the CDR3 is TGTGCCAGCAGTTACTCAGGAGGGGTCCCTAATGAAAAACTGTTTTTT. This encodes CASSYSGGVPNEKLFF.